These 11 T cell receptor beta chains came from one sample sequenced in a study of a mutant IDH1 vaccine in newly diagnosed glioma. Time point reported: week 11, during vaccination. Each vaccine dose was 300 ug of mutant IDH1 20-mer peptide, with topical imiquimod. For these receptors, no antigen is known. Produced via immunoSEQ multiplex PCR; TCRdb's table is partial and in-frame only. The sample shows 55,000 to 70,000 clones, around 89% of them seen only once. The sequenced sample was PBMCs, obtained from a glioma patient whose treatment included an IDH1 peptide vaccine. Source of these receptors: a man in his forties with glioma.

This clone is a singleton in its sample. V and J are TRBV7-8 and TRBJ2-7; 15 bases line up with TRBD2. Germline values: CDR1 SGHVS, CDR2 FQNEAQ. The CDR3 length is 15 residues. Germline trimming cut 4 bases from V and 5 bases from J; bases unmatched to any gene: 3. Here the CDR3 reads CASSWGLAGGDEQYF. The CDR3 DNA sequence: TGTGCCAGCAGCTGGGGACTAGCGGGAGGAGACGAGCAGTACTTC.

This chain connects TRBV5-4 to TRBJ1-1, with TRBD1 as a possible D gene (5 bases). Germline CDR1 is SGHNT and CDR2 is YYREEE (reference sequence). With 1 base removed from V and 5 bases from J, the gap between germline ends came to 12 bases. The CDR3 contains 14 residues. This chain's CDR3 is CASSLRDGGTEAFF. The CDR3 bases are TGTGCCAGCAGCTTGAGGGATGGGGGAACTGAAGCTTTCTTT.

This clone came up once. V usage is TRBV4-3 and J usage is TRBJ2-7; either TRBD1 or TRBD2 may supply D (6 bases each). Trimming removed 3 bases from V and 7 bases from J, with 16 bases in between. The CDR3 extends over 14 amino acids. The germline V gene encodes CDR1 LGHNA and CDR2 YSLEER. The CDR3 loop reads CASSQGGNPGEQYF. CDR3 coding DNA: TGCGCCAGCAGCCAGGGGGGCAATCCTGGAGAGCAGTACTTC.

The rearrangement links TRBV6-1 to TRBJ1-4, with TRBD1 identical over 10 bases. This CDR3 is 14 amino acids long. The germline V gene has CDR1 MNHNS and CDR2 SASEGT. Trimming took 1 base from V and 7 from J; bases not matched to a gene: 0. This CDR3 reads CASSEGTGGEKLFF. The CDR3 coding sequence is TGTGCCAGCAGTGAAGGGACAGGGGGTGAAAAACTGTTTTTT.

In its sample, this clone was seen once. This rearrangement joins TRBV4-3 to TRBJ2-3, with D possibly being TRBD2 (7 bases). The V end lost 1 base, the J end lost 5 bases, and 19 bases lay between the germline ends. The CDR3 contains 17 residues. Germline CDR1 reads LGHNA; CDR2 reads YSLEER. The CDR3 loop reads CASSQAFPLGGGDTQYF. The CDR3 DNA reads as TGCGCCAGCAGCCAAGCCTTCCCACTAGGGGGGGGAGATACGCAGTATTTT.

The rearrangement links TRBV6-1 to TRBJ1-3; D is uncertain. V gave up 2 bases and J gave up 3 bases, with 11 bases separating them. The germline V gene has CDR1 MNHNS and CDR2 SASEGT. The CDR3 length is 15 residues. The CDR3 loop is CASSEKRVDGNTIYF. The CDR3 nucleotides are TGTGCCAGCAGTGAAAAAAGGGTAGATGGAAACACCATATATTTT.

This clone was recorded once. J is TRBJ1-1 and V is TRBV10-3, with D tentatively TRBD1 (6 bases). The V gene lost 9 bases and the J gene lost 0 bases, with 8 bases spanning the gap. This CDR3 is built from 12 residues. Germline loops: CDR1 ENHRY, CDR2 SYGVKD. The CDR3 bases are TGTGCCATACAGGGCCTGAACACTGAAGCTTTCTTT. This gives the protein CAIQGLNTEAFF.

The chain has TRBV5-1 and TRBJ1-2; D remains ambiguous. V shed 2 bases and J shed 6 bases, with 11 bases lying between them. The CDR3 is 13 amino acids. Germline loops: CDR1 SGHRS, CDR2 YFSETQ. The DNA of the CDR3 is TGCGCCAGCAGCTTTGGAGACCGTGATGGCTACACCTTC. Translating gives CASSFGDRDGYTF.

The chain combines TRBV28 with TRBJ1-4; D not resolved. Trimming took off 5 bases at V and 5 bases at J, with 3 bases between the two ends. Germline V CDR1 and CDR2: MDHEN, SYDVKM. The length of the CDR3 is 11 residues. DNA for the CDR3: TGTGCCAGCAGTCTGAATGAAAAACTGTTTTTT. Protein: CASSLNEKLFF. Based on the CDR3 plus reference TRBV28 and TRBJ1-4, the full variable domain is DVKVTQSSRYLVKRTGEKVFLECVQDMDHENMFWYRQDPGLGLRLIYFSYDVKMKEKGDIPEGYSVSREKKERFSLILESASTNQTSMYLCASSLNEKLFFGSGTQLSVL.

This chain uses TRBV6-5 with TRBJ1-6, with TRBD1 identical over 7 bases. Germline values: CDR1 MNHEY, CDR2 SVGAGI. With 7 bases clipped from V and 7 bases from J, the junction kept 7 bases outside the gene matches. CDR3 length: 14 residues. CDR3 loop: CASNQQGWNSPLHF. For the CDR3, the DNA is TGTGCCAGCAATCAACAGGGGTGGAATTCACCCCTCCACTTT.

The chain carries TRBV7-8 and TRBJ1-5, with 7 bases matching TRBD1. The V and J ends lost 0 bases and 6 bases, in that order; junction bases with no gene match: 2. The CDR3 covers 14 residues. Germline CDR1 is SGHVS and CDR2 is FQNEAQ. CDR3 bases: TGTGCCAGCAGCTTAGCGACAGGGTTTCAGCCCCAGCATTTT. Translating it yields CASSLATGFQPQHF.